A selection of T cell receptor beta chains follows, all from one sample in a study of blood T cells in healthy people across ages. TCRdb processed the 5' RACE reads anew with MiXCR; each CDR3 protein has one entry. The sample carries 1.8 million or so distinct CDR3 sequences, roughly two fifths recorded once. The sequenced sample was blood. The receptors were sampled from a human donor in good health. CDR3s include the opening cysteine and the closing phenylalanine or tryptophan. Fields, in order: CDR3 protein, J gene, V gene.

CASSHLARAVTQYF	TRBJ2-3	TRBV14
CSASNLGTGVYQYF	TRBJ2-5	TRBV20-1
CASSHREKGYNEQFF	TRBJ2-1	TRBV6-5
CASSFVELVSYEQYF	TRBJ2-7	TRBV7-2
CASRKQGDTEAFF	TRBJ1-1	TRBV6-2/TRBV6-3
CASTSTQGFVSEKLFF	TRBJ1-4	TRBV6-6
CSARVVSSGYNEQFF	TRBJ2-1	TRBV20-1
CATSRDMVYEQYF	TRBJ2-7	TRBV15
CASAVKAGGLAGLEETQYF	TRBJ2-5	TRBV6-1
CAISESRGANVLTF	TRBJ2-6	TRBV10-3
CASSLGLGNTYYEQYF	-	TRBV28
CASSHQRGPEAFF	TRBJ1-1	TRBV4-3
CASSLSLANHYGYTF	TRBJ1-2	TRBV6-5
CSARGSYSPLGDFGTQYF	TRBJ2-5	TRBV20-1
CASTPGGYNEQFF	TRBJ2-1	TRBV6-6
CASSVSTTGGGYYEQFF	TRBJ2-1	TRBV6-2/TRBV6-3
CSVSGTVNSEAFF	TRBJ1-1	TRBV29-1
CASSWLVGEDEQYF	TRBJ2-7	TRBV5-1
CASSPLLSGLGTDTQYF	TRBJ2-3	TRBV5-1
CASSQVPDLTYEQFF	TRBJ2-1	TRBV4-1
CASRGTAHTDTQYF	TRBJ2-3	TRBV12-3/TRBV12-4
CASSAAQGGSHEQYF	TRBJ2-7	TRBV4-3
CASIWTGGPEKLFF	TRBJ1-4	TRBV5-5
CASSLGAGYQETQFF	-	TRBV7-7
CASSIPKGQNDGYTF	TRBJ1-2	TRBV19
CATSRGTGDEPYEQYF	-	TRBV15
CASSLASGRHYEQYF	TRBJ2-7	TRBV7-2
CSAIPSAYNEQFF	TRBJ2-1	TRBV20-1
CASSQQRGLDEKLFF	TRBJ1-4	TRBV4-2
CSANPHVEAFF	TRBJ1-1	TRBV20-1
CASSQDGTGFREQYF	TRBJ2-7	TRBV4-3
CASTGQRVETQYF	TRBJ2-5	TRBV5-1
CASSYSGGVVSIQYF	TRBJ2-4	TRBV6-2/TRBV6-3
CASSPWTSGANRETQYF	TRBJ2-5	TRBV4-1
CASSTPGGSYYEQYF	-	TRBV11-2
CSVSRDRTDTQYF	TRBJ2-3	TRBV29-1
CATSSGLAKLFEQYF	TRBJ2-7	TRBV15
CASSQDYTGERFF	TRBJ2-2	TRBV14
CSASGGLAWEQFF	TRBJ2-1	TRBV20-1